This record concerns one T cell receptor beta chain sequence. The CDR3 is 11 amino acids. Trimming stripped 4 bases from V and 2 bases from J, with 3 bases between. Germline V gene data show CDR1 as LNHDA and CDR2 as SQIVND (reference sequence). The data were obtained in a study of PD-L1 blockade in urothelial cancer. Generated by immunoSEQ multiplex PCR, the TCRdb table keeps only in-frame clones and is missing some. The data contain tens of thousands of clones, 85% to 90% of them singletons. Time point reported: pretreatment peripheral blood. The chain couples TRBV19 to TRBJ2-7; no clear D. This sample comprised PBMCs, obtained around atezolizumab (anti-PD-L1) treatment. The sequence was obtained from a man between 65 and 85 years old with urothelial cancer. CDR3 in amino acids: CASSTAYEQYF. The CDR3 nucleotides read TGTGCCAGTAGTACCGCCTACGAGCAGTACTTC.